This T cell receptor beta chain was obtained from a study of T cell repertoires in aging, cancer and after chemotherapy. General study results and limits: Compared with age-matched healthy donors, untreated hematological or solid cancer patients showed higher blood TCR clonality. Loss of evenness, beyond lost richness, contributed to age-related TCR diversity decline in cancer patients.

Rearranged V-D-J TRB sequences were amplified with a mixed TRB-A/B primer pool. TCRdb reprocessed the multiplex PCR reads via MiXCR and lists one record per CDR3 protein. In the table there are roughly 18,000 distinct CDR3 sequences, about two fifths of which are singletons. Per the germline V gene, CDR1 is MNHEY and CDR2 is SVGEGT. This CDR3 region has 13 residues. The ends lost 7 bases at V and 3 bases at J; junction bases unmatched: 4. Amplification of TCR beta used genomic DNA extracted from peripheral blood. The sample holds a few counts of this clonotype. Its antigen is not identified. V gene TRBV6-2 or TRBV6-3 combines with J gene TRBJ2-7, with TRBD1 identical over 9 bases. This sequence originates from a human donor with a solid tumor. Sample: blood. In DNA, the CDR3 is TGTGCCAGCACAGGACAGGGGCTCTACGAGCAGTACTTC. Its translation is CASTGQGLYEQYF.